This passage covers 2 T cell receptor beta chains from one sample sequenced in a study of CD8+CD57+ T cells in acquired aplastic anemia. For sequencing, patients were chosen who had shown expansion of CD8+CD57+ cells by flow cytometry. TCR beta VDJ and CDR3 profiles were obtained from a genomic DNA template. TCRdb independently ran MiXCR on the reads; one entry per CDR3 protein. The data hold over 150,000 distinct CDR3 sequences, with nearly 50% observed a single time. Specimen: sorted CD4+, CD8+, or CD8+CD57+ T cells (not recorded which) from PBMCs. Receptors were obtained from a human donor with aplastic anemia.

As regards this clonotype: This may arise from a read error, as a much more abundant clone is one base away. Since the CDR3 does not end with the conserved phenylalanine or tryptophan, this likely comes from a read error. The chain has TRBV6-5 and TRBJ1-6; 7 positions match TRBD1. The CDR3 runs to 17 residues. V lost 4 bases to trimming and J lost 6 bases; unmatched junction nucleotides: 12. Germline CDR1 is MNHEY and CDR2 is SVGAGI. The CDR3 reads CASSSSGTALVNSPLHV. The CDR3 DNA is TGTGCCAGCAGTTCCTCCGGGACAGCATTGGTTAATTCACCCCTCCACGTT.

This CDR3 reads CASSRKTGDEQYF. The DNA of the CDR3 is TGTGCCAGCAGTCGCAAGACAGGGGACGAGCAGTACTTC. This chain uses TRBV27 with TRBJ2-7; 8 bases are a match to TRBD1. V was clipped by 5 bases and J by 5 bases; unmatched bases: 5. The CDR3 contains 13 residues. In germline, CDR1 is MNHEY, CDR2 SMNVEV (reference sequence).